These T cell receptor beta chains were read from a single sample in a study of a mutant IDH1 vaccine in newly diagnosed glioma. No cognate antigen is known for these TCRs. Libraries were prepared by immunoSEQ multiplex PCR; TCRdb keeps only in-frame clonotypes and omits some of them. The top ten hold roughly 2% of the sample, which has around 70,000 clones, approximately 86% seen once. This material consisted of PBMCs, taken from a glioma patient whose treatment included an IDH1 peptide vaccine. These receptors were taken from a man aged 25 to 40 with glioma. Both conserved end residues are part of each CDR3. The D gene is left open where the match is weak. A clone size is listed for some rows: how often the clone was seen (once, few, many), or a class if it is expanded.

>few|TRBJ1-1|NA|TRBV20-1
TGCAGTGTGATGGGCGAAGCTTTCTTT
CSVMGEAFF
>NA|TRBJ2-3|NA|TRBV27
TGTGCCAGCAGTCGCAACCCTCACGGGAGAAGCACAGATACGCAGTATTTT
CASSRNPHGRSTDTQYF
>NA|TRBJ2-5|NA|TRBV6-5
TGTGCCAGCAGTTTGAGGGGGTACGAGACCCAGTACTTC
CASSLRGYETQYF
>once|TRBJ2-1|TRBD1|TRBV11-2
TGTGCCAGCAGCTTTGTTCCACAGGGGATCTACAATGAGCAGTTCTTC
CASSFVPQGIYNEQFF
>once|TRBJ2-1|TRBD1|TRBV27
TGTGCCAGCAGTTCAGGGGGCGTCCTCTCTGTTGAGCAGTTCTTC
CASSSGGVLSVEQFF
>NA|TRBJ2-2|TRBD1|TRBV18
TGTGCCAGCTCACCCGGACAGGGGGACACCGGGGAGCTGTTTTTT
CASSPGQGDTGELFF
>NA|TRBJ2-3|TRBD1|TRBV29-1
TGCAGCGTTGTTACCAGGGGGCGCACAGATACGCAGTATTTT
CSVVTRGRTDTQYF
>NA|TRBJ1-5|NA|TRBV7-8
TGTGCCAGCAGCTTAGACTGGGGGGGACAACGGTTCAATCAGCCCCAGCATTTT
CASSLDWGGQRFNQPQHF
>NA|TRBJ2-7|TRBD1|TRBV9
TGTGCCAGCAGCCGTAGAGGACAGGGTGAGGACGAGCAGTACTTC
CASSRRGQGEDEQYF
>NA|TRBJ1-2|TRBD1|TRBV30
TGTGCCTGGACAAGAGGGGGCGCTAACTATGGCTACACCTTC
CAWTRGGANYGYTF
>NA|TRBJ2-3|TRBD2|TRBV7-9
TGTGCCAGCAGCCCGCGGACTAGCGGGAGGGGGACAGATACGCAGTATTTT
CASSPRTSGRGTDTQYF
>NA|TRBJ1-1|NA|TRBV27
TGTGCCAGCAGTCCTCTCAGGGAGAGCACTGAAGCTTTCTTT
CASSPLRESTEAFF
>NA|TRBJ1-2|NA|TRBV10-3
TGTGCCATCAGTGAAGATCCGGGGGGCAGCTACACCTTC
CAISEDPGGSYTF
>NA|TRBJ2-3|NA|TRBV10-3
TGTGCCATCAGCAGGGACTCTCCCGGGAGCACAGATACGCAGTATTTT
CAISRDSPGSTDTQYF
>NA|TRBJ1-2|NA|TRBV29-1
TGCAGCGTCGTAACGGGGGGGAGAGGCTATGGCTACACCTTC
CSVVTGGRGYGYTF
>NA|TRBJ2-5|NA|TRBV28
TGTGCCAGCACCGTGGCGGGGCGGGAGACCCAGTACTTC
CASTVAGRETQYF
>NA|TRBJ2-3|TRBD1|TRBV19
TGTGCCACCAGGGGGCCCGGGGCAGATACGCAGTATTTT
CATRGPGADTQYF
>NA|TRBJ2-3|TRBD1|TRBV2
TGTGCCAGCATTTACAGGGGGCTCGCCGATACGCAGTATTTT
CASIYRGLADTQYF
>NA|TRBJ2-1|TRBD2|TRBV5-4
TGTGCCAGCAGCTTGGCCTGGGGTCTAGCGGGGGGGAGCTCCTACAATGAGCAGTTCTTC
CASSLAWGLAGGSSYNEQFF
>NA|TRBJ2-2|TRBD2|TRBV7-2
TGTGCCAGCAGCTTAGTAGTTCGTGGACTAGCGGGGGCCGGGGAGCTGTTTTTT
CASSLVVRGLAGAGELFF
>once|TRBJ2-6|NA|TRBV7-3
TGTGCCAGCAGCTTTCCACTGTCTGGGGCCAACGTCCTGACTTTC
CASSFPLSGANVLTF
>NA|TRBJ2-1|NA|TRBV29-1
TGCAGCGTGGGCCTTGGGGCGGTCATTAATGAGCAGTTCTTC
CSVGLGAVINEQFF
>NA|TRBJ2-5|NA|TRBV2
TGTGCCAGCAGTGAGGGGTATGAGAGGACTAACCAAGAGACCCAGTACTTC
CASSEGYERTNQETQYF
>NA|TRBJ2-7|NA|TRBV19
TGTGCCAGTAGTATAGGCGACGGCTACGAGCAGTACTTC
CASSIGDGYEQYF
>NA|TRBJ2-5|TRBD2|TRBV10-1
TGCGCCAGCAGTGAGTCCACTCTCACTAGCGGGGGAACCAAAGAGACCCAGTACTTC
CASSESTLTSGGTKETQYF
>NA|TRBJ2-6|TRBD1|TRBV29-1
TGCAGCGTTTGGACAGGGCCACCCTCTGGGGCCAACGTCCTGACTTTC
CSVWTGPPSGANVLTF
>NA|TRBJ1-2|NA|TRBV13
TGTGCCAGCAGCTTAGGCCCGGTGATCTATGGCTACACCTTC
CASSLGPVIYGYTF
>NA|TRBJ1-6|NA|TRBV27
TGTGCCAGCTCGAATCTAAAGGGGGTAGGGAATTCACCCCTCCACTTT
CASSNLKGVGNSPLHF
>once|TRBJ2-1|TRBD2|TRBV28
TGTGCCAGCAGTTTATGGGCTAGCGGGGTCAATGAGCAGTTCTTC
CASSLWASGVNEQFF
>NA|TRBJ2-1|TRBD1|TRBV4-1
TGCGCCAGCAGCACCGGACAGGGTGGCCACAATGAGCAGTTCTTC
CASSTGQGGHNEQFF
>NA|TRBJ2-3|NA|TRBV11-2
TGTGCCAGCAGCTTAGATCAGGTGGGGGGTCCCCACACAGATACGCAGTATTTT
CASSLDQVGGPHTDTQYF
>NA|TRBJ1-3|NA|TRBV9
TGTGCCAGCAGCCCAACGGGGCACACCATATATTTT
CASSPTGHTIYF
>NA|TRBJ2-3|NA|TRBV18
TGTGCCAGCTCACCACCCGGTCTCACAGATACGCAGTATTTT
CASSPPGLTDTQYF
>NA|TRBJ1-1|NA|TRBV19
TGTGCCAGTACCTCACGAGTAGGGGGTTTGGCTGAAGCTTTCTTT
CASTSRVGGLAEAFF
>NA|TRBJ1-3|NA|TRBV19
TGTGCCAGTAGTATGCGTCAGAGCTCTGGAAACACCATATATTTT
CASSMRQSSGNTIYF
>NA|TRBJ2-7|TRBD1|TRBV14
TGTGCCAGCAGTTCCGGGACAGGGGTAATGCAGTACTTC
CASSSGTGVMQYF
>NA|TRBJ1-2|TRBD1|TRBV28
TGTGCCAGCAGTTTACGGACAGGGGGCTATGGCTACACCTTC
CASSLRTGGYGYTF
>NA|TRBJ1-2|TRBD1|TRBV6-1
TGTGCCACCCTAGACAGGGGGCGAACAAACTATGGCTACACCTTC
CATLDRGRTNYGYTF
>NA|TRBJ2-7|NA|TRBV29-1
TGCAGCGTTGTAGGTACCTACGAGCAGTACTTC
CSVVGTYEQYF
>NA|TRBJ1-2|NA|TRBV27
TGTGCCAGCAGTTTGTTAGGGAACGGCTATGGCTACACCTTC
CASSLLGNGYGYTF
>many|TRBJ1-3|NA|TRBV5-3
TGTGCCAGAAGCTTGAGAAGGTTCTCTGGAAACACCATATATTTT
CARSLRRFSGNTIYF
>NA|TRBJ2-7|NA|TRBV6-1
TGTGCCAGCAGTGATCAGCTAAGCTCCTACGAGCAGTACTTC
CASSDQLSSYEQYF
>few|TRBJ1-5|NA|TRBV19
TGTGCCAGTAGTTTCTCCAGGATCCCCCAGCCCCAGCATTTT
CASSFSRIPQPQHF
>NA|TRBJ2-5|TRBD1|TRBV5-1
TGCGCCAGCAGCTCGGACAGGGGGCAACTCCGGGAGACCCAGTACTTC
CASSSDRGQLRETQYF
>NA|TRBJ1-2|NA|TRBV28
TGTGCCAGCAGTAGCCCGCACCTATACAACTATGGCTACACCTTC
CASSSPHLYNYGYTF
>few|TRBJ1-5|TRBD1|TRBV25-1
TGTGCCAGCAGTGGATCGACAGGGGATGATCAGCCCCAGCATTTT
CASSGSTGDDQPQHF
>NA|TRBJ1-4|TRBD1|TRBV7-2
TGTGCCAGCAGCCGGGGACAGTCAGAAAAACTGTTTTTT
CASSRGQSEKLFF
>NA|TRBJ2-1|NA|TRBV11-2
TGTGCCAGCAGCTTGTGGGGGCTTGCTAACAATGAGCAGTTCTTC
CASSLWGLANNEQFF
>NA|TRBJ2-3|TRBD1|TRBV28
TGTGCCAGCAGTTCGGGGACAGGGGTAGATACGCAGTATTTT
CASSSGTGVDTQYF
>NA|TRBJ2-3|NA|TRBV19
TGTGCCAGTGGGTATACCTCCACAGATACGCAGTATTTT
CASGYTSTDTQYF
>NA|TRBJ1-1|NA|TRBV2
TGTGCCAGCAAGGCCATTATTAACACTGAAGCTTTCTTT
CASKAIINTEAFF
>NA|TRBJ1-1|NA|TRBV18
TGTGCCAGTTCACAGGGCTTCAACACTGAAGCTTTCTTT
CASSQGFNTEAFF
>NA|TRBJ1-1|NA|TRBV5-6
TGTGCCAGCAGCTTGCAAAGCACTGAAGCTTTCTTT
CASSLQSTEAFF
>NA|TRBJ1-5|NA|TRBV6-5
TGTGCCAGCCGATGGGGGCCGAGTCAGCCCCAGCATTTT
CASRWGPSQPQHF
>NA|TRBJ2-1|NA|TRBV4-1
TGCGCCAGCAGCCACCCCATCCTGGGCTCCTACAATGAGCAGTTCTTC
CASSHPILGSYNEQFF
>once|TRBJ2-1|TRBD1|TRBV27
TGTGCCAGCAGCGGGCTTTGGGACAGGGGCCCAGCCAATGAGCAGTTCTTC
CASSGLWDRGPANEQFF
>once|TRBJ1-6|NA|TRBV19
TGTGCCAGTAGTATGGAGGCAGAAGGAAATTCACCCCTCCACTTT
CASSMEAEGNSPLHF
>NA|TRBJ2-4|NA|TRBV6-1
TGTGCCGCACAGCCAGCAGCCAAAAACATTCAGTACTTC
CAAQPAAKNIQYF